The present entry profiles one T cell receptor beta chain with its context. This CDR3 comprises 16 residues. Germline CDR1 reads SGHNT; CDR2 reads YENEEA. V lost 5 bases to trimming and J lost 5 bases; unmatched junction nucleotides: 8. This entry belongs to a study of T cell responses to AZD1222 COVID-19 vaccine. Using immunoSEQ multiplex PCR, the repertoire was profiled, and TCRdb retains in-frame clones only, with some absent. This sample has more than 110,000 clones, with roughly 92% found just once. This rearrangement joins TRBV11-3 to TRBJ2-2; 10 nucleotides align to TRBD2. Sample: peripheral blood, taken on day 0 of AZD1222 vaccination. The TCR sequence derives from an adult in good health. The CDR3 DNA reads TGTGCCAGCAGCCCCGGACTAGCGGAGGGGACCGGGGAGCTGTTTTTT. Translated: CASSPGLAEGTGELFF.